The 18 T cell receptor beta chains listed next were all sequenced from one sample in a study of PD-L1 blockade in urothelial cancer (dated by TCRdb to the late 2010s). The time point label for this specimen denotes: peripheral blood 6 weeks after treatment start. Libraries were constructed by the immunoSEQ multiplex PCR assay. Imported from immuneACCESS, the table was reduced by TCRdb to in-frame sequences with V and J called. These copies leave out some clones; in studies compared against another copy, an unresolved V gene accounts for under half, and the cause of the remainder is not known. The sample table records about 43,000 clones; about 80% of these occur just once. The biggest ten clones account for about 15% of the sample. Sequenced material: PBMCs, taken around atezolizumab (anti-PD-L1) treatment. These receptors all come from a man aged 55-75 years with urothelial cancer.

This clone was picked up a small number of times. DNA of the CDR3: TGTGCCAGCAGTCGGGGTCAGTCCTATAATTCACCCCTCCACTTT. This codes for CASSRGQSYNSPLHF. V usage is TRBV2 and J usage is TRBJ1-6; D ambiguous. Germline loops: CDR1 SNHLY, CDR2 FYNNEI. V dropped 5 bases and J dropped 1 base, with 9 bases sitting between them. This CDR3 comprises 15 residues. The whole variable domain, remainder taken from reference TRBV2 and TRBJ1-6, is EPEVTQTPSHQVTQMGQEVILRCVPISNHLYFYWYRQILGQKVEFLVSFYNNEISEKSEIFDDQFSVERPDGSNFTLKIRSTKLEDSAMYFCASSRGQSYNSPLHFGNGTRLTVT.

V is TRBV5-1 and J is TRBJ2-7, with TRBD1 as a possible D gene (5 bases). The CDR3 runs 17 residues. Germline V gene lookup returns CDR1 SGHRS and CDR2 YFSETQ. Trimming stripped 1 base from V and 5 bases from J, with 22 bases between. The CDR3 bases are TGCGCCAGCAGCTTGAACCCAGGGTCTAACCGTCCTGACGAGCAGTACTTC. This sequence encodes CASSLNPGSNRPDEQYF.

The gene calls are TRBV5-4 and TRBJ2-3; TRBD2 aligns across 9 bases. The CDR3 covers 16 residues. Trimming cost V 0 bases and J 4 bases; bases outside gene matches: 6. The germline CDR1 and CDR2 sequences are SGHNT and YYREEE (reference sequence). CDR3 loop: CASSLADSGGSDTQYF. For the CDR3, the DNA is TGTGCCAGCAGCTTGGCCGATAGCGGGGGTTCAGATACGCAGTATTTT.

This clone appeared once. This chain uses TRBV6-1 with TRBJ1-2; D uncertain. Germline CDR1 MNHNS, CDR2 SASEGT. The CDR3 length is 15 residues. Trimming stripped 1 base from V and 6 bases from J, with 15 bases between. The CDR3 reads CASSEVGVLVDGYTF. In nucleotides, the CDR3 is TGTGCCAGCAGTGAAGTCGGGGTTTTGGTTGATGGCTACACCTTC.

This rearrangement joins TRBV5-4 to TRBJ1-3; no reliable D call. The V gene lost 4 bases and the J gene lost 0 bases, with 14 bases spanning the gap. The CDR3 contains 16 residues. The germline CDR1 and CDR2 sequences are SGHNT and YYREEE (reference sequence). The CDR3 sequence: CASSPSVRVSGNTIYF. The CDR3 nucleotides are TGTGCCAGCAGCCCTTCGGTGAGAGTCTCTGGAAACACCATATATTTT.

This chain connects TRBV7-2 to TRBJ2-7; perhaps TRBD2 as D (6 bases). V lost 5 bases, J lost 2 bases, and 13 bases lay in between. The CDR3 has 14 residues. Germline values: CDR1 SGHTA, CDR2 FQGNSA. For the CDR3, the DNA is TGTGCCAGCAGCCCGGGACTCCGCGCCTACGAGCAGTACTTC. Amino acids: CASSPGLRAYEQYF.

This clone showed up just a few times. This chain links TRBV7-9 with TRBJ1-1; D possibly corresponds to TRBD1 (6 bases). Germline CDR1 is SEHNR and CDR2 is FQNEAQ (reference sequence). This CDR3 is built from 13 residues. The ends were cut back, 4 bases at V and 1 base at J, with 7 bases in the middle. CDR3 in DNA: TGTGCCAGCAGCTGGGGGCCGAACACTGAAGCTTTCTTT. Its translation is CASSWGPNTEAFF.

V is TRBV18 and J is TRBJ2-1, with TRBD2 matching 13 bases. The CDR3 length is 16 residues. The germline V gene encodes CDR1 KGHSH and CDR2 LQKENI. With V trimmed by 5 bases and J by 8 bases, 9 bases remained unmatched. CDR3 DNA: TGTGCCAGCTCAGTTTTGACTAGCGGGGGGCCGGATGAGCAGTTCTTC. Encoded protein: CASSVLTSGGPDEQFF.

The rearrangement links TRBV30 to TRBJ1-6; TRBD1 might be the D (6 bases). The CDR3 extends over 13 amino acids. Germline values: CDR1 GTSNPN, CDR2 SVGIG (reference sequence). The ends were cut back, 3 bases at V and 8 bases at J, with 11 bases in the middle. The DNA of the CDR3 is TGTGCCTGGAGCGTCAGGGGAGATTCACCCCTCCACTTT. Residues: CAWSVRGDSPLHF.

The chain uses TRBV2 and TRBJ2-5, with 11 bases that match TRBD1. The CDR3 is 15 amino acids. Germline V lookup: CDR1 SNHLY, CDR2 FYNNEI. J lost 4 bases, V lost 4 bases, and 5 bases had no gene match. CDR3 region: CASSVDRGQRETQYF. CDR3 DNA sequence: TGTGCCAGCAGTGTGGACAGGGGGCAAAGAGAGACCCAGTACTTC.

CDR3: CASSPSGGFTDTQYF. The CDR3 DNA is TGTGCCAGCAGCCCTAGCGGGGGTTTCACAGATACGCAGTATTTT. The rearrangement joins TRBV7-6 to TRBJ2-3; 10 bases are shared with TRBD2. This CDR3 is 15 amino acids long. Germline assignment: CDR1 SGHVS and CDR2 FNYEAQ. With 5 bases clipped from V and 2 bases from J, the junction kept 4 bases outside the gene matches.

By sample fraction, this clone is medium-sized. The chain couples TRBV9 to TRBJ2-4; TRBD2 matches 8 bases. There are 16 residues in the CDR3. Unmatched junction bases numbered 9, after V lost 4 bases and J lost 3 bases. The germline CDR1 and CDR2 sequences are SGDLS and YYNGEE. CDR3 amino acids: CASSPRGGSLKNIQYF. The DNA for the CDR3 is TGTGCCAGCAGCCCACGGGGGGGCAGCCTCAAAAACATTCAGTACTTC. Together with reference TRBV9 and TRBJ2-4, the CDR3 gives the full variable domain: DSGVTQTPKHLITATGQRVTLRCSPRSGDLSVYWYQQSLDQGLQFLIQYYNGEERAKGNILERFSAQQFPDLHSELNLSSLELGDSALYFCASSPRGGSLKNIQYFGAGTRLSVL.

The V gene is TRBV11-1, the J gene TRBJ2-3; a weak D match, TRBD1 (5 bases). The CDR3 totals 13 residues. Trimming removed 8 bases from V and 3 bases from J, with 12 bases in between. Germline loops: CDR1 SGHAT, CDR2 FQDESV (reference sequence). The chain's CDR3 is CASGTTETDTQYF. The CDR3 region has the DNA TGTGCCAGCGGCACGACAGAGACAGATACGCAGTATTTT.

This rearrangement joins TRBV6-5 to TRBJ1-4, with unresolved D. The CDR3 consists of 15 residues. V dropped 6 bases and J dropped 5 bases, with 16 bases sitting between them. The germline V gene encodes CDR1 MNHEY and CDR2 SVGAGI. The CDR3 region has the DNA TGTGCCAGCAGACGTCGCACCGAACGGAATGAAAAACTGTTTTTT. It yields the protein CASRRRTERNEKLFF.

This clone was detected only once. The V and J genes are TRBV30 and TRBJ2-7; 8 positions agree with TRBD1. Unmatched junction bases numbered 8, after V lost 5 bases and J lost 2 bases. This CDR3 is built from 14 residues. CDR1 is GTSNPN, CDR2 SVGIG, per germline (reference sequence). Here the CDR3 DNA reads TGTGCCTGGCGTAAGGCAGGGGGCACCTACGAGCAGTACTTC. This encodes CAWRKAGGTYEQYF.

This clone was found a few times. The chain couples TRBV28 to TRBJ1-5; 10 positions agree with TRBD1. Germline CDR1 and CDR2: MDHEN and SYDVKM. This CDR3 has 17 residues. V was clipped by 1 base and J by 7 bases; unmatched bases: 10. CDR3 coding DNA: TGTGCCAGCAGTTTATTCCCGGGACAGGGGTTAAGCCAGCCCCAGCATTTT. Translating gives CASSLFPGQGLSQPQHF.

The genes are TRBV7-2 and TRBJ2-7; maybe TRBD1 (6 bases). In germline, CDR1 is SGHTA, CDR2 FQGNSA. The CDR3 runs 14 residues. Trimming cost V 4 bases and J 3 bases, with 13 bases left between them. The CDR3 reads CASSSQIGGYEQYF. CDR3 DNA sequence: TGTGCCAGCAGCTCCCAAATAGGGGGCTACGAGCAGTACTTC.

V gene TRBV9 combines with J gene TRBJ2-7, with 7 bases identical to TRBD1. J lost 4 bases, V lost 3 bases, and 10 bases had no gene match. Germline CDR1 reads SGDLS; CDR2 reads YYNGEE. This CDR3 contains 15 residues. Written as DNA, the CDR3 is TGTGCCAGCAGCGAGACCACAGGGGCCTCTTACGAGCAGTACTTC. Translated: CASSETTGASYEQYF.